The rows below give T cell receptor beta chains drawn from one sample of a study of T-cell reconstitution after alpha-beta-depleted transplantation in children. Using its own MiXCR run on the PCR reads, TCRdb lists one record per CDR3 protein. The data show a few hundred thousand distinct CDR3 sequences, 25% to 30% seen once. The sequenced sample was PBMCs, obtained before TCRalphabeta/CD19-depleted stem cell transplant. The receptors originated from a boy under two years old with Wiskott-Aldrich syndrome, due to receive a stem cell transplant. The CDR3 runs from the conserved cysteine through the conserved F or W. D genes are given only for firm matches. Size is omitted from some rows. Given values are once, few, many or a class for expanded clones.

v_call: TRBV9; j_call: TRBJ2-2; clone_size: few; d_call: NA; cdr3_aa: CASSGASGTGELFF; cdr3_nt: TGTGCCAGCAGCGGGGCTAGTGGCACCGGGGAGCTGTTTTTT
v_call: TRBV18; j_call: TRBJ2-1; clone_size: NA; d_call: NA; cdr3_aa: CASSPQTYYNEQFF; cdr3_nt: TGTGCCAGCTCACCTCAGACTTACTACAATGAGCAGTTCTTC
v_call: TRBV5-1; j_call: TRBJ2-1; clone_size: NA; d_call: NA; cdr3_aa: CAGSLGGRSDEQFF; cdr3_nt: TGCGCCGGCAGCTTGGGTGGGAGGAGCGATGAGCAGTTCTTC
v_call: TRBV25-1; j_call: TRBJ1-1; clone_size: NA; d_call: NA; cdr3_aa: CASSEFMGESTEAFF; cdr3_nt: TGTGCCAGCAGTGAATTCATGGGAGAGAGCACTGAAGCTTTCTTT
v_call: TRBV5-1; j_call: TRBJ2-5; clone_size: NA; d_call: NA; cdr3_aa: CASSFGPGGETQYF; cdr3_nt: TGCGCCAGCAGCTTCGGTCCCGGAGGGGAGACCCAGTACTTC
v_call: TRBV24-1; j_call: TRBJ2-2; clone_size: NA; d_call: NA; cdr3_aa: CATSDFRLNTGELFF; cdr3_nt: TGTGCCACCAGTGATTTCAGACTGAACACCGGGGAGCTGTTTTTT
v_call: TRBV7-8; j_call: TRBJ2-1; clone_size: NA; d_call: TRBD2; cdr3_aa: CASRIRASGNGDEQFF; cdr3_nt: TGTGCCAGCAGAATAAGGGCTAGCGGGAATGGAGATGAGCAGTTCTTC
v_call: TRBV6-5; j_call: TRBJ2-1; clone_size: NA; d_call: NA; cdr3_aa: CASSYSNGGGGSAEQFF; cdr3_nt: TGTGCCAGCAGTTACTCGAATGGAGGCGGTGGATCGGCTGAGCAGTTCTTC
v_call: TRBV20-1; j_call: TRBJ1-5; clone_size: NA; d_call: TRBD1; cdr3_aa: CSASPLNDRGNQPQHF; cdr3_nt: TGCAGTGCTAGTCCCCTTAATGACAGGGGCAATCAGCCCCAGCATTTT
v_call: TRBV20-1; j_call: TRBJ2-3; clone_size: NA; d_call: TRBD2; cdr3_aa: CSAPEAGGPSGTDTQYF; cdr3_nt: TGCAGTGCCCCTGAAGCGGGAGGGCCCTCTGGCACAGATACGCAGTATTTT